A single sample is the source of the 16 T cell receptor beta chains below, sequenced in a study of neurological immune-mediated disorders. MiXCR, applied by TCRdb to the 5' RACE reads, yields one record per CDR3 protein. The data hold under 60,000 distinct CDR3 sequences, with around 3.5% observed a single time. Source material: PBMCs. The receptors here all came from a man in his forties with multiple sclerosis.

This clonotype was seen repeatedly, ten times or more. CDR3 DNA: TGTGCCAGCAGTTACCCTAACAATGAGCAGTTCTTC. Amino acid sequence: CASSYPNNEQFF. This chain joins TRBV6-6 and TRBJ2-1; D unresolved. V dropped 2 bases and J dropped 5 bases, with 4 bases sitting between them. This CDR3 contains 12 residues. Germline values: CDR1 MNHNY, CDR2 SVGAGI (reference sequence).

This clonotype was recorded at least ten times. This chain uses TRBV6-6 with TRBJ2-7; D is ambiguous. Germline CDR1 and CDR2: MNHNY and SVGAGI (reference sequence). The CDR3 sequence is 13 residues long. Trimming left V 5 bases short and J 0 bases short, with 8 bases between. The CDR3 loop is CASSDWDSYEQYF. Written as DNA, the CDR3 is TGTGCCAGCAGTGATTGGGACTCCTACGAGCAGTACTTC.

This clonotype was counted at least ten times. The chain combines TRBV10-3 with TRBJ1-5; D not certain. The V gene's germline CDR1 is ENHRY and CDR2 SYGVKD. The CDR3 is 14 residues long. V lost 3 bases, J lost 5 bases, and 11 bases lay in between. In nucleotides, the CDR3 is TGTGCCATCAGTGATGTACTTCTCGATCAGCCCCAGCATTTT. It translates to CAISDVLLDQPQHF.

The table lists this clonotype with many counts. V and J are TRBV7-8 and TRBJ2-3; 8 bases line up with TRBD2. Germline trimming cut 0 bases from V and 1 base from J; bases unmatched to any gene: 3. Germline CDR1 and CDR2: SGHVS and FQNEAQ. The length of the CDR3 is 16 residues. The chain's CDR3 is CASSLAPAGGTDTQYF. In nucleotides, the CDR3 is TGTGCCAGCAGCTTAGCTCCAGCGGGGGGCACAGATACGCAGTATTTT. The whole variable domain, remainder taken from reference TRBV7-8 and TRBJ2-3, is GAGVSQSPRYKVAKRGQDVALRCDPISGHVSLFWYQQALGQGPEFLTYFQNEAQLDKSGLPSDRFFAERPEGSVSTLKIQRTQQEDSAVYLCASSLAPAGGTDTQYFGPGTRLTVL.

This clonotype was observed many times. CDR3 sequence: CASSQAAGPGQETQYF. CDR3 in DNA: TGTGCCAGCAGCCAGGCGGCCGGCCCGGGACAAGAGACCCAGTACTTC. The V call is TRBV3-1, the J call TRBJ2-5, with D perhaps matching TRBD2 (5 bases). This CDR3 has 16 amino acids. The germline V and J ends were trimmed by 3 bases and 2 bases, with 16 bases remaining between them. Per the germline V gene, CDR1 is LGHDT and CDR2 is YNNKEL (reference sequence).

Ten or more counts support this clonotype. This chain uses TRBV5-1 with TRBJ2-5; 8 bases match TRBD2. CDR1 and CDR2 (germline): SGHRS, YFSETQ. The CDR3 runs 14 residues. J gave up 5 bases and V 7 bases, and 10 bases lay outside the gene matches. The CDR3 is CASRPGGQGETQYF. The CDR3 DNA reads TGCGCCAGCCGACCGGGAGGGCAGGGCGAGACCCAGTACTTC.

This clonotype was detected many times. The DNA of the CDR3 is TGTGCCAGCTCAGGGGGAGCGGGGAACCAGCCCCAGCATTTT. Amino acid sequence: CASSGGAGNQPQHF. V and J are TRBV6-5 and TRBJ1-5, with 7 bases that match TRBD1. The germline gives CDR1 MNHEY, CDR2 SVGAGI. CDR3 length: 14 residues. V was clipped by 8 bases and J by 7 bases; unmatched bases: 11.

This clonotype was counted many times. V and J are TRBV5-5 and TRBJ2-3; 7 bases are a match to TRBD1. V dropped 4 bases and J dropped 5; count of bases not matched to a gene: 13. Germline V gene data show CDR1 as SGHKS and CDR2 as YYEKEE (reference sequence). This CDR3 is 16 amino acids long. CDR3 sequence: CASSPYTGVSVDTQYF. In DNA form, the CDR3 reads TGTGCCAGCAGCCCTTACACAGGGGTTTCCGTAGATACGCAGTATTTT.

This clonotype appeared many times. As DNA, the CDR3 is TGTGCCAGCAGCCAAGCCGTACCCGGGACTAGCGTCCGGAACATTCAGTACTTC. As protein: CASSQAVPGTSVRNIQYF. The chain has TRBV3-1 and TRBJ2-4; TRBD2 agrees at 10 bases. CDR3 length equals 18 residues. Germline CDR1 reads LGHDT; CDR2 reads YNNKEL (reference sequence). Germline trimming cut 1 base from V and 7 bases from J; bases unmatched to any gene: 13.

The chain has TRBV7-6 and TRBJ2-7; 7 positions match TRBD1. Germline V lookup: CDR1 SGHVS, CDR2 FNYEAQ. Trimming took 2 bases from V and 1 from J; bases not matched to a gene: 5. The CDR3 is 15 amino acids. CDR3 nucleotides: TGTGCCAGCAGCTTATCTCCGGGACAGTCCTACGAGCAGTACTTC. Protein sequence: CASSLSPGQSYEQYF.

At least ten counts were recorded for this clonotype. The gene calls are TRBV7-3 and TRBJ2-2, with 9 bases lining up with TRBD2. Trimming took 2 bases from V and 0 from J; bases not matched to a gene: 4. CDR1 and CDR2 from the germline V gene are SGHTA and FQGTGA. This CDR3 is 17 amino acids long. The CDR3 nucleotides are TGTGCCAGCAGCTTACTCGCGGGGGGGGCGAACACCGGGGAGCTGTTTTTT. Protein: CASSLLAGGANTGELFF.

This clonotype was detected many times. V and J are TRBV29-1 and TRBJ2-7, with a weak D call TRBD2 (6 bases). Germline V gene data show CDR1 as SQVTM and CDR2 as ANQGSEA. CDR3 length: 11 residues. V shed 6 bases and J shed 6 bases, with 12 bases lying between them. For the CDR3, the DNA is TGCAGCGTCGGGAGCCCTACCGAGCAGTACTTC. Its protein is CSVGSPTEQYF.

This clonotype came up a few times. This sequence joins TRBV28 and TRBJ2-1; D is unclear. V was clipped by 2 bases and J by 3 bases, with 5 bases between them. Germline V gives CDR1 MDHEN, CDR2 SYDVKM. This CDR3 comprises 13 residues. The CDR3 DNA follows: TGTGCCAGCAGTTTAAACGGCTACAATGAGCAGTTCTTC. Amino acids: CASSLNGYNEQFF.

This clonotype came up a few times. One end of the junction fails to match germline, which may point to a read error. The CDR3: CASSGQGRGNQPQNF. The CDR3 DNA sequence: TGTGCCAGCAGTGGACAGGGGAGAGGGAATCAGCCCCAGAATTTT. The chain links TRBV2 to TRBJ1-5; 8 bases match TRBD1. This CDR3 region has 15 residues. Germline V gene sequence: CDR1 SNHLY, CDR2 FYNNEI.

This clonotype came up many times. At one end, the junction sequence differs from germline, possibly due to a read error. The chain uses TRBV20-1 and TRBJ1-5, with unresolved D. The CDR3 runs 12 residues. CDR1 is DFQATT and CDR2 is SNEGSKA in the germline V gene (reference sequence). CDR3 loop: CSAQGPLKPQNF. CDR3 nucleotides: TGCAGTGCCCAAGGTCCCCTCAAGCCCCAGAATTTT.

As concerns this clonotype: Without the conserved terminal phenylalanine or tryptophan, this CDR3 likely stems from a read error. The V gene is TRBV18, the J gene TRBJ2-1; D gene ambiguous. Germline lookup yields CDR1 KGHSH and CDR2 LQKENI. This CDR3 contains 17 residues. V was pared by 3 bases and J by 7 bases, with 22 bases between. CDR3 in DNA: TGTGCCAGCTCACCGGGGTGGGCGTCCAGAACAAGAAATGAGCAGTTCAAC. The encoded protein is CASSPGWASRTRNEQFN.